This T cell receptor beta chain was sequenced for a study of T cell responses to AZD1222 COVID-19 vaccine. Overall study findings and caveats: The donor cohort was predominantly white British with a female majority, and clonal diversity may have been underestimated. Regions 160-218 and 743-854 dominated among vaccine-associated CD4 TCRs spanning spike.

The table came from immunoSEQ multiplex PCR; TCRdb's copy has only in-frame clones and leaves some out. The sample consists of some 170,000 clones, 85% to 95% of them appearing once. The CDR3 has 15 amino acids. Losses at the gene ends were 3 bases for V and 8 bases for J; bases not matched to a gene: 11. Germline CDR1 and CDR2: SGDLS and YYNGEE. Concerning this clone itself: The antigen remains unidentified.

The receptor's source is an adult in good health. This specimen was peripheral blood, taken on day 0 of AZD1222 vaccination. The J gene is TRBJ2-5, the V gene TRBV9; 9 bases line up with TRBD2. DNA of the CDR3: TGTGCCAGCAGCGATCCGACTAGCGGTCCGTTAACCCAGTACTTC. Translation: CASSDPTSGPLTQYF. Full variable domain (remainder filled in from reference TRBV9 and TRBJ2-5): DSGVTQTPKHLITATGQRVTLRCSPRSGDLSVYWYQQSLDQGLQFLIQYYNGEERAKGNILERFSAQQFPDLHSELNLSSLELGDSALYFCASSDPTSGPLTQYFGPGTRLLVL.